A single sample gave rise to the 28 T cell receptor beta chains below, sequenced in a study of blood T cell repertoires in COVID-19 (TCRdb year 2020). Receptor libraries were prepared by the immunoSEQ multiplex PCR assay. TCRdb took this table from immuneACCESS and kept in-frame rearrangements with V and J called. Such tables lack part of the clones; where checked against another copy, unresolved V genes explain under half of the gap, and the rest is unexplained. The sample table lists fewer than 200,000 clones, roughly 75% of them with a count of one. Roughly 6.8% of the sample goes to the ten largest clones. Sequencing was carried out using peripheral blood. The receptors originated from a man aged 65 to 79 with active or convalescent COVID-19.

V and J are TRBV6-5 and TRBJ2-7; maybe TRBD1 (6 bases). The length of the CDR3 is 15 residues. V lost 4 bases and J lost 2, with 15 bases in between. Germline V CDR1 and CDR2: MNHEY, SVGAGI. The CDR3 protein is CASSSTPTGTYEQYF. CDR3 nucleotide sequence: TGTGCCAGCAGTTCCACCCCGACAGGAACCTACGAGCAGTACTTC.

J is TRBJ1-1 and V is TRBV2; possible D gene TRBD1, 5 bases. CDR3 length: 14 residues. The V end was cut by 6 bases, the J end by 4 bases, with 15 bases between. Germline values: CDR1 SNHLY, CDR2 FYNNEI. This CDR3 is CASRLGGSSTEAFF. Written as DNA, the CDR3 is TGTGCCAGCAGGCTCGGGGGGTCGAGCACTGAAGCTTTCTTT.

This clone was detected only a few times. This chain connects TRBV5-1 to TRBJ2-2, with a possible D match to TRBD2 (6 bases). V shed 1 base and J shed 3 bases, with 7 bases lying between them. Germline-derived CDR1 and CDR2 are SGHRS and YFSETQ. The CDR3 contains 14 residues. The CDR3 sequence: CASSLWGDTGELFF. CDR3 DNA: TGCGCCAGCAGCTTGTGGGGGGACACCGGGGAGCTGTTTTTT.

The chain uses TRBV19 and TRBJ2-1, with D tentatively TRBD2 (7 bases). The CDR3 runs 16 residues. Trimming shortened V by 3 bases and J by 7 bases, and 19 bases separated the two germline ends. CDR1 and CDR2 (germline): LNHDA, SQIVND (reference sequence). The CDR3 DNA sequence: TGTGCCAGTAGTATGTCTCCGGCAGGGGAGGGGAATGAGCAGTTCTTC. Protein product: CASSMSPAGEGNEQFF.

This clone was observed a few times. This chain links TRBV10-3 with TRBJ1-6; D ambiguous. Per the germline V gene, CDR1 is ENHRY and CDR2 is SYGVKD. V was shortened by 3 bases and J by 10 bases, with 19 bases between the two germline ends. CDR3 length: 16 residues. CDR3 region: CAISEVTGGNGSPLHF. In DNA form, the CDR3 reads TGTGCCATCAGTGAAGTTACGGGAGGGAACGGGTCACCCCTCCACTTT.

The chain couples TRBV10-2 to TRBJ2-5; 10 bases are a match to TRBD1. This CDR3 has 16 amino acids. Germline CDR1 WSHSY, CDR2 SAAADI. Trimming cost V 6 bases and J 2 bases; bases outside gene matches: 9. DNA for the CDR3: TGCGCCAGCAGGGCCGGGACAGGGGTTCTTCAAGAGACCCAGTACTTC. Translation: CASRAGTGVLQETQYF.

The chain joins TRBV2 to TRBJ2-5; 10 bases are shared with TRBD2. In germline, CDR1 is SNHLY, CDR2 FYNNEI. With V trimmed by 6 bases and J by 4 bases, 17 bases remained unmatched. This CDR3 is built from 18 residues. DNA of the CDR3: TGTGCCAGCAGCGATTCCGGGACTAGCGAGGGGGAACGAGAGACCCAGTACTTC. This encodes CASSDSGTSEGERETQYF.

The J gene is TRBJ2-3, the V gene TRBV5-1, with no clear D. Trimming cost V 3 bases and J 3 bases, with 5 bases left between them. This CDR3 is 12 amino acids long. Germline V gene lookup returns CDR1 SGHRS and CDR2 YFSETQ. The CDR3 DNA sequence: TGCGCCAGCAGCTCCCCAACAGATACGCAGTATTTT. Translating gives CASSSPTDTQYF.

CDR3 protein: CASRPFISITEAFF. DNA of the CDR3: TGTGCCAGCAGACCGTTCATTAGTATCACTGAAGCTTTCTTT. The chain joins TRBV5-5 to TRBJ1-1; D gene ambiguous. The CDR3 contains 14 residues. Germline values: CDR1 SGHKS, CDR2 YYEKEE (reference sequence). The V gene lost 5 bases and the J gene lost 4 bases, with 15 bases spanning the gap.

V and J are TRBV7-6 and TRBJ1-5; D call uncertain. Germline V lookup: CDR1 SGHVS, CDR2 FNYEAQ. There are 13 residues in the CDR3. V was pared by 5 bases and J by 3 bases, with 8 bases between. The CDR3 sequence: CASSAVHNQPQHF. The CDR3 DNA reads TGTGCCAGCAGCGCGGTCCACAATCAGCCCCAGCATTTT.

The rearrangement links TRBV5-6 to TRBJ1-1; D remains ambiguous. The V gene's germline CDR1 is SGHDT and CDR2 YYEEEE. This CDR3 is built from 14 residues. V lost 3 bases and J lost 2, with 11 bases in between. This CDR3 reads CASSWTLDNTEAFF. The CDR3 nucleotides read TGTGCCAGCAGCTGGACTCTCGATAACACTGAAGCTTTCTTT.

The CDR3 spells CASSGLAGGPGNEQFF. The CDR3 nucleotides are TGCGCCAGCAGCGGACTAGCGGGGGGGCCCGGGAATGAGCAGTTCTTC. This chain connects TRBV5-1 to TRBJ2-1; 15 bases match TRBD2. Per germline, CDR1 SGHRS and CDR2 YFSETQ. The CDR3 has 16 residues. V trimming: 4 bases; J trimming: 7 bases; junction bases outside the gene matches: 6.

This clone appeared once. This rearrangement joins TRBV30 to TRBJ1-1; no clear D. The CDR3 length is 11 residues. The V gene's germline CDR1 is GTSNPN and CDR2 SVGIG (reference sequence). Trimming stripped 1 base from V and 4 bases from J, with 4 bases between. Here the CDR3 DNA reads TGTGCCTGGAGTGCCTTCACTGAAGCTTTCTTT. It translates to CAWSAFTEAFF.

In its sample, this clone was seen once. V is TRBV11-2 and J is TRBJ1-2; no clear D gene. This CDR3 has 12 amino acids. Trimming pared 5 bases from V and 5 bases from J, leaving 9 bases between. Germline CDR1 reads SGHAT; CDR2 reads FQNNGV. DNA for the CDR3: TGTGCCAGCAGCCCTCTTTCGTATGGCTACACCTTC. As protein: CASSPLSYGYTF.

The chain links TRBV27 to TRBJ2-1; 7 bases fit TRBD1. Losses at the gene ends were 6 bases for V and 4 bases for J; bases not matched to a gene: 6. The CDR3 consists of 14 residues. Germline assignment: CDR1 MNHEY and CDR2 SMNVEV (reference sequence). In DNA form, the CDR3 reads TGTGCCAGCAGGGGACAGAGTCTTTACAATGAGCAGTTCTTC. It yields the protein CASRGQSLYNEQFF.

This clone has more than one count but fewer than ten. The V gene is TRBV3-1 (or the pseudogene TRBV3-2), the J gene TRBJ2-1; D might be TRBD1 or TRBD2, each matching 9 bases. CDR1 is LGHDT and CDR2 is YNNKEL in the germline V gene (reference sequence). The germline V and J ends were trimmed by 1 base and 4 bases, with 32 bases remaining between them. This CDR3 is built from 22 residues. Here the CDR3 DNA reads TGTGCCAGCAGCCAAGGAGGGACAGGGATCCCCAATAGCGGGAGAACTTACAATGAGCAGTTCTTC. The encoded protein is CASSQGGTGIPNSGRTYNEQFF.

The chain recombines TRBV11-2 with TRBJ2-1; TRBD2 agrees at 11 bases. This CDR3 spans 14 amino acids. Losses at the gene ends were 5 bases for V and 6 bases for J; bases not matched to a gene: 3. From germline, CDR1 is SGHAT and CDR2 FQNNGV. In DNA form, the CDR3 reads TGTGCCAGCAGCCCCGGGACTAGCGGCAATGAGCAGTTCTTC. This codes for CASSPGTSGNEQFF.

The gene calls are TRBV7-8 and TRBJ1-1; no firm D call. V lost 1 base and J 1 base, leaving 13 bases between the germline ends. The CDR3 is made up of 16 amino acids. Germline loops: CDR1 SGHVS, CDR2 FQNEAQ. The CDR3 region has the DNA TGTGCCAGCAGCTTAGGAGGAGGCAAGACGAACACTGAAGCTTTCTTT. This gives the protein CASSLGGGKTNTEAFF.

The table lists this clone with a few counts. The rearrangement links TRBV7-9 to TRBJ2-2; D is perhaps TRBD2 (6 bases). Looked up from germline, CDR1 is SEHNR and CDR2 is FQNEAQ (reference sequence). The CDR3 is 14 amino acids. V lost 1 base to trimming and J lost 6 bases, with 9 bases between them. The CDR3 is CASSLEGGPGELFF. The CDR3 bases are TGTGCCAGCAGCTTAGAAGGAGGGCCCGGGGAGCTGTTTTTT.

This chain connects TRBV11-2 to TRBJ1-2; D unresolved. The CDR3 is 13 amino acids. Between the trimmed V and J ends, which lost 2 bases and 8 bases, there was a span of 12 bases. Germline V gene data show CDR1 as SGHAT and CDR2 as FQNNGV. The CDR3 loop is CASSLPVTRGYTF. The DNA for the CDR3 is TGTGCCAGCAGCTTACCCGTAACTAGAGGCTACACCTTC.

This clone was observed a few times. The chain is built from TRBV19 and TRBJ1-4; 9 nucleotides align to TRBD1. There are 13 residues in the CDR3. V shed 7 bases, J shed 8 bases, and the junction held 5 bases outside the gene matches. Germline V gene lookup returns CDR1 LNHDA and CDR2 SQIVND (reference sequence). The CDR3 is CASKGQGEEKLFF. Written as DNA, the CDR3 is TGTGCCAGTAAGGGACAGGGAGAGGAAAAACTGTTTTTT.

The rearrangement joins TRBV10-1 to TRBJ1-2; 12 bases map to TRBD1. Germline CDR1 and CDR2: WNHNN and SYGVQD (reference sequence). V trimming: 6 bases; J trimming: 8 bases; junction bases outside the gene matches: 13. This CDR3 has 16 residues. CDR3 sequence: CASRMRDRGRCDGYTF. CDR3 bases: TGCGCCAGCAGAATGCGGGACAGGGGGCGCTGCGACGGCTACACCTTC.

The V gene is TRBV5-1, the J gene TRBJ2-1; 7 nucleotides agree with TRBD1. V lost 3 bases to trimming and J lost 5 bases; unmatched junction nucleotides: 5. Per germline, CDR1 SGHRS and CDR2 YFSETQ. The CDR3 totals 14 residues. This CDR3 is CASSWGTADNEQFF. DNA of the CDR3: TGCGCCAGCAGCTGGGGGACAGCGGACAATGAGCAGTTCTTC.

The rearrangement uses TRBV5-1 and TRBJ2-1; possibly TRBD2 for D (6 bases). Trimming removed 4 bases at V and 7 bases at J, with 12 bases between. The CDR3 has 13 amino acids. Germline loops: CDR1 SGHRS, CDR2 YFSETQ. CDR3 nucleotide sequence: TGCGCCAGCAGCCCCGGCGGGGAAAATGAGCAGTTCTTC. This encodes CASSPGGENEQFF.

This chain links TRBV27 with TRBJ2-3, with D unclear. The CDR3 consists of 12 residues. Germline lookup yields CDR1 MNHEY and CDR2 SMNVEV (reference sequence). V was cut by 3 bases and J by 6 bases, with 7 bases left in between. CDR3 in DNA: TGTGCCAGCAGTTTTCGTTCGGATACGCAGTATTTT. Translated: CASSFRSDTQYF.

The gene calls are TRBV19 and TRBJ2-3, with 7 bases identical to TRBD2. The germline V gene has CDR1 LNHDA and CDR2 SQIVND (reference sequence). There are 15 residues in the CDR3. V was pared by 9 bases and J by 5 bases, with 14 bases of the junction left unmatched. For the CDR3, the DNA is TGTGCCAGCAGGAGCCTCTACGGGGGGATAGATACGCAGTATTTT. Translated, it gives CASRSLYGGIDTQYF.

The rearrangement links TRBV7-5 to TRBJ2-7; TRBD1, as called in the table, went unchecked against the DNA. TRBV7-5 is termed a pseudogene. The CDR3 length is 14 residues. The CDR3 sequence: CARSLDRVWYEQYF. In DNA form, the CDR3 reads TGTGCCAGAAGCTTGGACAGGGTATGGTACGAGCAGTACTTC.

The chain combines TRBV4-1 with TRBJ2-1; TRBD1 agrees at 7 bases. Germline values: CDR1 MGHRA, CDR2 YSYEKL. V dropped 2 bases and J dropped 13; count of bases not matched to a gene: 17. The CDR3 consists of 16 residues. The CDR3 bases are TGCGCCAGCAGCCAAACGGACAGGCGCCTACCTAACAGACAGTTCTTC. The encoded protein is CASSQTDRRLPNRQFF.